Each of the 32 T cell receptor beta chains below was sequenced from the same sample in a study of T-cell memory formation after mild COVID-19. TCRdb itself ran the 5' RACE reads through MiXCR, one entry per CDR3 protein. The sample contains roughly 310,000 distinct CDR3 sequences, more than 15% of which appear only once. The sample comprised PBMCs or a T cell subset sorted from them (not recorded which). The receptors come from a man aged 18 to 30 who had mild COVID-19 (a few samples of this study predate the infection). Cell type and time point are not known.

This clonotype came up a few times. The genes are TRBV7-9 and TRBJ2-7; D may be TRBD1 or TRBD2 (5 bases each). Germline loops: CDR1 SEHNR, CDR2 FQNEAQ (reference sequence). The V gene lost 4 bases and the J gene lost 3 bases, with 16 bases spanning the gap. The CDR3 sequence is 15 residues long. CDR3 amino acids: CASSSMDRGVYEQYF. Written as DNA, the CDR3 is TGTGCCAGCAGCTCTATGGATAGAGGGGTCTACGAGCAGTACTTC.

This clonotype was observed many times. The CDR3 spells CASSDRAAAGELFF. CDR3 nucleotide sequence: TGTGCCAGCAGTGACAGGGCGGCTGCCGGGGAGCTGTTTTTT. The chain links TRBV6-4 to TRBJ2-2; D not resolved. The CDR3 runs to 14 residues. Germline CDR1 reads MRHNA; CDR2 reads SNTAGT. Trimming took off 2 bases at V and 6 bases at J, with 10 bases between the two ends.

The J gene is TRBJ2-1, the V gene TRBV24-1, with D unresolved. Per the germline V gene, CDR1 is KGHDR and CDR2 is SFDVKD. V lost 1 base to trimming and J lost 8 bases, with 11 bases between them. The CDR3 covers 14 residues. CDR3 protein: CATSDFRAADEQFF. The CDR3 DNA is TGTGCCACCAGTGATTTTAGGGCGGCCGATGAGCAGTTCTTC.

This clonotype was seen a few times. The chain recombines TRBV4-1 with TRBJ1-5, with 8 bases aligning to TRBD1. Per the germline V gene, CDR1 is MGHRA and CDR2 is YSYEKL. CDR3 length equals 17 residues. The ends lost 4 bases at V and 5 bases at J; junction bases unmatched: 13. CDR3 in amino acids: CASSLTNTGTGDQPQHF. CDR3 DNA sequence: TGCGCCAGCAGCCTAACGAACACCGGGACAGGCGATCAGCCCCAGCATTTT.

The table lists this clonotype with a few counts. The chain employs TRBV12-3 or TRBV12-4 and TRBJ2-7; D is tentatively TRBD1 or TRBD2 (5 bases each). Trimming took off 6 bases at V and 2 bases at J, with 14 bases between the two ends. This CDR3 contains 14 residues. CDR3 coding DNA: TGTGCCAGCAGGGTCCGGGACGGTCCCTACGAGCAGTACGTC. Translation: CASRVRDGPYEQYV.

This CDR3 is CASSLSLGGSYEQYF. In DNA, the CDR3 is TGTGCCAGCAGCTTATCGCTCGGGGGCTCCTACGAGCAGTACTTC. This chain joins TRBV7-9 and TRBJ2-7, with a possible D match to TRBD2 (6 bases). V lost 2 bases, J lost 0 bases, and 11 bases lay in between. The CDR3 loop spans 15 amino acids. Germline loops: CDR1 SEHNR, CDR2 FQNEAQ (reference sequence).

The rearrangement links TRBV14 to TRBJ2-5; possibly TRBD1 or TRBD2 for D (5 bases each). Per the germline V gene, CDR1 is SGHDN and CDR2 is FVKESK. CDR3 size: 14 residues. Trimming took 2 bases from V and 5 from J, leaving 12 bases between them. The CDR3 loop is CASSQTKEGETQYF. The CDR3 nucleotides are TGTGCCAGCAGCCAAACAAAAGAGGGGGAGACCCAGTACTTC.

This clonotype has just a few counts. The chain joins TRBV7-2 to TRBJ2-4, with D perhaps matching TRBD1 or TRBD2 (5 bases each). This CDR3 has 15 amino acids. V was pared by 8 bases and J by 0 bases, with 14 bases between. Germline V CDR1 and CDR2: SGHTA, FQGNSA. CDR3 sequence: CASGQLGTAKNIQYF. Here the CDR3 DNA reads TGTGCCAGCGGCCAACTCGGGACAGCCAAAAACATTCAGTACTTC.

This clonotype appeared a few times. V usage is TRBV14 and J usage is TRBJ2-7, with TRBD2 identical over 11 bases. Per germline, CDR1 SGHDN and CDR2 FVKESK. V lost 11 bases, J lost 3 bases, and 6 bases stayed unmatched. There are 13 residues in the CDR3. This CDR3 is CACGTSGRYEQYF. Written as DNA, the CDR3 is TGTGCCTGTGGGACTAGCGGACGCTACGAGCAGTACTTC.

This clonotype has just a few counts. The V call is TRBV12-3 or TRBV12-4, the J call TRBJ1-5; perhaps TRBD1 as D (5 bases). There are 12 residues in the CDR3. V was shortened by 8 bases and J by 11 bases, with 16 bases between the two germline ends. The CDR3 DNA is TGTGCCAGCTGCGGCGGCCGGGGGTCCCAGCATTTT. It translates to CASCGGRGSQHF.

The sample holds one count of this clonotype. The V gene is TRBV4-1, the J gene TRBJ2-2; possible D gene TRBD1, 5 bases. CDR1 and CDR2 (germline): MGHRA, YSYEKL. CDR3 size: 17 residues. The germline V and J ends were trimmed by 1 base and 9 bases, with 21 bases remaining between them. The CDR3 here is CASSQGTGSQVGWELFF. CDR3 nucleotides: TGCGCCAGCAGCCAAGGAACAGGCAGTCAAGTTGGTTGGGAGCTGTTTTTT.

This clonotype was detected a few times. J is TRBJ2-2 and V is TRBV6-5; D might be TRBD1 or TRBD2, each matching 5 bases. The CDR3 extends over 14 amino acids. Trimming shortened V by 6 bases and J by 4 bases, and 12 bases separated the two germline ends. The V gene's germline CDR1 is MNHEY and CDR2 SVGAGI. CDR3 residues: CASSFRGGTGELFF. CDR3 coding DNA: TGTGCCAGCAGCTTCCGTGGGGGCACCGGGGAGCTGTTTTTT.

This clonotype was picked up a small number of times. The chain is built from TRBV3-1 and TRBJ1-2, with D possibly TRBD1 on 5 matching bases. Trimming pared 4 bases from V and 7 bases from J, leaving 16 bases between. CDR3 length: 14 amino acids. Germline CDR1 and CDR2: LGHDT and YNNKEL (reference sequence). CDR3 nucleotide sequence: TGTGCCAGCAGCCCAGGTAGGGGCGCGAGTGGCTACACCTTC. This translates into CASSPGRGASGYTF. Full variable domain (missing parts from reference TRBV3-1 and TRBJ1-2): DTAVSQTPKYLVTQMGNDKSIKCEQNLGHDTMYWYKQDSKKFLKIMFSYNNKELIINETVPNRFSPKSPDKAHLNLHINSLELGDSAVYFCASSPGRGASGYTFGSGTRLTVV.

The rearrangement joins TRBV7-2 to TRBJ2-1; 8 bases align to TRBD2. The CDR3 runs to 16 residues. The trim removed 5 bases at V and 4 bases at J, leaving 10 bases unmatched. Germline V gives CDR1 SGHTA, CDR2 FQGNSA. The CDR3 DNA reads as TGTGCCAGCAGCCCCTTCGGGGGGGATTTATACAATGAGCAGTTCTTC. As protein: CASSPFGGDLYNEQFF.

This clonotype was observed a few times. V usage is TRBV7-2 and J usage is TRBJ2-3; tentative D call: TRBD1 (5 bases). Germline loops: CDR1 SGHTA, CDR2 FQGNSA. V lost 3 bases and J lost 2, with 12 bases in between. The CDR3 loop spans 15 amino acids. Here the CDR3 reads CASSLGQYPTDTQYF. CDR3 nucleotide sequence: TGTGCCAGCAGCTTGGGGCAGTATCCCACAGATACGCAGTATTTT.

In its sample, this clonotype was seen many times. This chain joins TRBV4-3 and TRBJ2-3, with D unclear. The CDR3 has 16 residues. The V gene's germline CDR1 is LGHNA and CDR2 YSLEER. Trimming left V 0 bases short and J 4 bases short, with 14 bases between. The CDR3 is CASSQDPYRSADTQYF. CDR3 nucleotide sequence: TGCGCCAGCAGCCAAGATCCTTACCGATCCGCAGATACGCAGTATTTT.

The chain uses TRBV27 and TRBJ1-5; 7 bases match TRBD1. The CDR3 sequence is 15 residues long. The germline V gene encodes CDR1 MNHEY and CDR2 SMNVEV (reference sequence). J was trimmed by 9 bases and V by 0 bases; bases with no gene match: 8. CDR3 bases: TGTGCCAGCAGTTTATCGTCGACAGGGCGCCGGCCCCAGCATTTT. Residues: CASSLSSTGRRPQHF.

The V call is TRBV25-1, the J call TRBJ2-7; TRBD1 agrees at 9 bases. Trimming removed 3 bases from V and 5 bases from J; junction bases left unmatched: 5. The CDR3 sequence is 14 residues long. The germline V gene has CDR1 MGHDK and CDR2 SYGVNS. The CDR3 bases are TGTGCCAGCAGTGATCGGGACAGGGACAACGAGCAGTACTTC. Its translation: CASSDRDRDNEQYF.

This clonotype showed up just a few times. V usage is TRBV19 and J usage is TRBJ2-2; D remains ambiguous. V lost 1 base to trimming and J lost 4 bases, with 7 bases between them. The germline CDR1 and CDR2 sequences are LNHDA and SQIVND (reference sequence). The CDR3 length is 14 residues. CDR3 loop: CASSIADRTGELFF. As DNA, the CDR3 is TGTGCCAGTAGTATAGCCGACCGCACCGGGGAGCTGTTTTTT.

V gene TRBV7-2 combines with J gene TRBJ1-2, with TRBD1 matching over 9 bases. This CDR3 region has 14 residues. The germline gives CDR1 SGHTA, CDR2 FQGNSA. V lost 4 bases, J lost 5 bases, and 5 bases stayed unmatched. CDR3 sequence (DNA): TGTGCCAGCAGCTGGGGACAGGGCGAGTATGGCTACACCTTC. The encoded protein is CASSWGQGEYGYTF.

This chain uses TRBV6-2 or TRBV6-3 with TRBJ1-5; TRBD1 aligns across 8 bases. This CDR3 region has 15 residues. J was trimmed by 6 bases and V by 6 bases; bases with no gene match: 10. Germline-derived CDR1 and CDR2 are MNHEY and SVGEGT. CDR3 loop: CASRYRQGAFQPQHF. CDR3 DNA: TGTGCCAGCAGGTATCGGCAGGGGGCCTTTCAGCCCCAGCATTTT.

This clonotype was counted between two and nine times. CDR3 protein: CASSFIRAKETQYF. The CDR3, as DNA: TGTGCCAGCAGCTTTATAAGGGCCAAAGAGACCCAGTACTTC. This chain uses TRBV11-2 with TRBJ2-5; D call uncertain. Trimming took off 3 bases at V and 3 bases at J, with 11 bases between the two ends. This CDR3 has 14 amino acids. Germline V lookup: CDR1 SGHAT, CDR2 FQNNGV.

The chain combines TRBV5-1 with TRBJ2-2, with TRBD2 as a possible D gene (5 bases). Germline V gene data show CDR1 as SGHRS and CDR2 as YFSETQ. The CDR3 runs 16 residues. V lost 0 bases and J 0 bases, leaving 9 bases between the germline ends. The CDR3 DNA follows: TGCGCCAGCAGCTTGGCCGCGCGGGCGAACACCGGGGAGCTGTTTTTT. Protein: CASSLAARANTGELFF.

CDR3 sequence reads: CASSYSGGVRAEEQYF. CDR3 sequence (DNA): TGTGCCAGCAGTTACTCGGGGGGGGTAAGAGCCGAAGAGCAGTACTTC. This sequence joins TRBV6-6 and TRBJ2-7; 7 positions match TRBD2. This CDR3 comprises 16 residues. V lost 0 bases to trimming and J lost 7 bases; unmatched junction nucleotides: 12. Per germline, CDR1 MNHNY and CDR2 SVGAGI (reference sequence).

This clonotype was seen only a few times. V is TRBV5-1 and J is TRBJ2-3; 9 positions agree with TRBD2. V lost 2 bases to trimming and J lost 2 bases; unmatched junction nucleotides: 6. Germline V gene data show CDR1 as SGHRS and CDR2 as YFSETQ. The CDR3 has 16 amino acids. As DNA, the CDR3 is TGCGCCAGCAGCTTCATAGCGGGGGACACCACAGATACGCAGTATTTT. Translating it yields CASSFIAGDTTDTQYF.

The chain links TRBV6-6 to TRBJ2-7; TRBD1 matches 7 bases. Germline V gene data show CDR1 as MNHNY and CDR2 as SVGAGI (reference sequence). The CDR3 is made up of 13 amino acids. J gave up 2 bases and V 5 bases, and 3 bases lay outside the gene matches. The CDR3, as DNA: TGTGCCAGCAGTAGGACAGGACCCTACGAGCAGTACGTC. Translating gives CASSRTGPYEQYV.

In this sample, this clonotype turned up once. V and J are TRBV6-1 and TRBJ1-1; no definite D call. This CDR3 comprises 13 residues. Germline V CDR1 and CDR2: MNHNS, SASEGT. V was clipped by 2 bases and J by 1 base, with 5 bases between them. CDR3 DNA: TGTGCCAGCAGTGAAAAAGAGAACACTGAAGCTTTCTTT. It specifies CASSEKENTEAFF.

This clonotype was seen more than once but under ten times. The J gene is TRBJ2-2, the V gene TRBV2; D call uncertain. Germline V lookup: CDR1 SNHLY, CDR2 FYNNEI. This CDR3 has 13 amino acids. Trimming removed 6 bases at V and 6 bases at J, with 11 bases between. CDR3 DNA sequence: TGTGCCAGCAGCAAAAGGGCGGCCGGGGAGCTGTTTTTT. Its translation: CASSKRAAGELFF.

The rearrangement joins TRBV19 to TRBJ2-5; D is undetermined. The CDR3 has 15 residues. Trimming removed 5 bases at V and 6 bases at J, with 19 bases between. Germline CDR1 LNHDA, CDR2 SQIVND (reference sequence). The CDR3, as DNA: TGTGCCAGTAGTGACTCGGTTCAGTTTCGAAAGACCCAGTACTTC. Translating it yields CASSDSVQFRKTQYF.

The table lists this clonotype with a few counts. The rearrangement uses TRBV7-2 and TRBJ2-7; D is perhaps TRBD2 (7 bases). Germline-derived CDR1 and CDR2 are SGHTA and FQGNSA. Trimming pared 1 base from V and 3 bases from J, leaving 13 bases between. The CDR3 runs 15 residues. CDR3 sequence: CASSLGGGVYYEQYV. The DNA of the CDR3 is TGTGCCAGCAGCTTAGGAGGGGGGGTCTACTACGAGCAGTACGTC.

In this sample, this clonotype turned up a few times. This chain joins TRBV7-2 and TRBJ1-1; TRBD1 is a possible D gene (6 bases). Germline lookup yields CDR1 SGHTA and CDR2 FQGNSA. The CDR3 covers 18 residues. Deletions cut 4 bases from V and 5 bases from J, with 26 bases between. This chain's CDR3 is CASSSPGGSGVPGTEAFF. The CDR3 bases are TGTGCCAGCAGCTCCCCGGGGGGGTCAGGGGTCCCTGGAACTGAAGCTTTCTTT. Complete variable domain (other parts from reference TRBV7-2 and TRBJ1-1): GAGVSQSPSNKVTEKGKDVELRCDPISGHTALYWYRQSLGQGLEFLIYFQGNSAPDKSGLPSDRFSAERTGGSVSTLTIQRTQQEDSAVYLCASSSPGGSGVPGTEAFFGQGTRLTVV.

This chain links TRBV20-1 with TRBJ1-3; D is uncertain. The CDR3 is 14 amino acids. With 7 bases removed from V and 0 bases from J, the gap between germline ends came to 13 bases. From germline, CDR1 is DFQATT and CDR2 SNEGSKA (reference sequence). CDR3 nucleotide sequence: TGCAGTGTTCCAACGCAGAGCTCTGGAAACACCATATATTTT. Translating gives CSVPTQSSGNTIYF.